The source of this TCR beta chain is a study of molecular identifiers for immune sequencing clone quantification. Each CDR3 protein is one row after TCRdb ran MiXCR on the PCR reads. The top ten clones hold about 0.8% of a sample with approximately 590,000 distinct CDR3 sequences, 25% of them seen once. CDR1 and CDR2 from the germline V gene are MNHEY and SVGAGI. This CDR3 is 18 amino acids long. The V and J ends lost 0 bases and 0 bases respectively, with 14 bases between them. This clonotype originated in a human donor in good health. Some libraries in this study had Jurkat cell RNA spiked in. Input material: naive CD8+ T cells from blood, with Jurkat cell RNA spiked in. Subset given: FACS-sorted CD8+CD4-CCR7+CD45RA+ naive T cells. This chain connects TRBV6-5 to TRBJ2-2, with D possibly being TRBD1 or TRBD2 (5 bases each). The CDR3 region is CASSYSKGAGSNTGELFF. CDR3 nucleotide sequence: TGTGCCAGCAGTTACTCAAAAGGGGCGGGCTCGAACACCGGGGAGCTGTTTTTT.